The next 7 T cell receptor beta chains were all read from a single sample in a study of blood T cell repertoires in COVID-19. The method was immunoSEQ multiplex PCR; TCRdb's version includes in-frame clones alone and lacks a portion of them. This sample yields about 120,000 clones, of which about 70% are seen a single time; 2% to 2.5% belongs to the top ten. The sample taken for sequencing was peripheral blood. All receptors derive from a woman aged 70 to 79 with acute or convalescent COVID-19.

The rearrangement joins TRBV6-2 or TRBV6-3 to TRBJ1-1; no definite D call. Germline CDR1 and CDR2: MNHEY and SVGEGT. The ends were cut back, 6 bases at V and 3 bases at J, with 14 bases in the middle. The CDR3 runs to 14 residues. CDR3 residues: CASSPPRQDTEAFF. CDR3 DNA sequence: TGTGCCAGCAGCCCCCCTCGCCAGGACACTGAAGCTTTCTTT.

V is TRBV5-6 and J is TRBJ1-1, with 7 bases aligning to TRBD1. Germline CDR1 is SGHDT and CDR2 is YYEEEE. With V trimmed by 4 bases and J by 3 bases, 6 bases remained unmatched. The CDR3 consists of 14 residues. CDR3 nucleotide sequence: TGTGCCAGCAGCATGACAGGGTTGGACACTGAAGCTTTCTTT. Translation gives CASSMTGLDTEAFF. Full variable domain (rest looked up from reference TRBV5-6 and TRBJ1-1): DAGVTQSPTHLIKTRGQQVTLRCSPKSGHDTVSWYQQALGQGPQFIFQYYEEEERQRGNFPDRFSGHQFPNYSSELNVNALLLGDSALYLCASSMTGLDTEAFFGQGTRLTVV.

This chain uses TRBV13 with TRBJ2-7; 8 bases fit TRBD2. This CDR3 has 13 residues. Germline V CDR1 and CDR2: PRHDT, FYEKMQ (reference sequence). Trimming cost V 5 bases and J 3 bases; bases outside gene matches: 3. The CDR3 DNA sequence: TGTGCCAGCAGCCTCGGGGGGGGCTACGAGCAGTACTTC. It translates to CASSLGGGYEQYF.

The rearrangement uses TRBV27 and TRBJ2-1; TRBD2 matches 11 bases. The CDR3 length is 20 residues. The ends lost 4 bases at V and 0 bases at J; junction bases unmatched: 14. The germline V gene has CDR1 MNHEY and CDR2 SMNVEV (reference sequence). CDR3 residues: CASSYTTSGTQGASYNEQFF. CDR3 nucleotide sequence: TGTGCCAGCAGTTATACGACTAGCGGGACACAGGGGGCCTCCTACAATGAGCAGTTCTTC.

This clone was seen just once. The chain couples TRBV3-1 (or the pseudogene TRBV3-2) to TRBJ1-2, with D possibly TRBD1 on 6 matching bases. V was pared by 0 bases and J by 8 bases, with 13 bases between. From germline, CDR1 is LGHDT and CDR2 YNNKEL (reference sequence). The CDR3 extends over 14 amino acids. CDR3 sequence (DNA): TGTGCCAGCAGCCAAGATCTTAGAGGGGGAGGCTACACCTTC. Translated: CASSQDLRGGGYTF.

The chain links TRBV7-2 to TRBJ2-5; no firm D call. Germline loops: CDR1 SGHTA, CDR2 FQGNSA. This CDR3 comprises 14 residues. The V and J ends lost 3 bases and 1 base respectively, with 9 bases between them. CDR3 loop: CASSFYGFQETQYF. In DNA form, the CDR3 reads TGTGCCAGCAGCTTTTACGGGTTCCAAGAGACCCAGTACTTC.

The V and J genes are TRBV5-1 and TRBJ2-3; 7 nucleotides match TRBD2. Germline lookup yields CDR1 SGHRS and CDR2 YFSETQ. The junction had 3 bases not matched to a gene; V was cut back by 0 bases and J by 5 bases. This CDR3 region has 14 residues. DNA for the CDR3: TGCGCCAGCAGCTTGGTGGGGGAGGGAGATACGCAGTATTTT. It is translated as CASSLVGEGDTQYF.